This paragraph covers one T cell receptor (beta chain) sequence. This clonotype showed up many times. The antigen this receptor binds is unknown. The sample holds no much larger clone one base away, and base qualities are not on file. The time point label for this specimen denotes: pre-pandemic baseline sample and day 111 after first positive SARS-CoV-2 test. The entry originates in a study of kidney transplant recipient with SARS-CoV-2 infection (dated by TCRdb to the early 2020s). CDR1 and CDR2 are drawn from the germline V gene (reference sequence): SGHKS, YYEKEE. The CDR3 goes from the cysteine to the phenylalanine over 16 residues. Only the CDR3 portion is preserved as DNA: 48 bases, with reading frame beginning at the first base. V is cut by 6 bases and J by 4 bases, and the space between the germline ends is 22 bases. Reads for this sample came from an Illumina MiSeq. Profiling of the peripheral T cell repertoire targeted human TCRbeta genes. Per the authors' processing: To account for variability over time, differences in clonotype abundance were tested using beta-binomial modelling. Expanded clonotypes were screened against the ImmuneCODE reference database of SARS-CoV-2-associated TCRs and were mapped to viral genome regions. Additional repertoire analyses were carried out for TRBV gene usage, CDR3 length, CDR3 amino acid overlap between time points, clonotype abundance distributions and Jaccard similarity. TCRdb reran the public reads through fastp at Q25 and MiXCR, keeping productive beta chains. Duplicate CDR3 protein sequences are folded into a single record with the most common DNA and genes. TCRdb's processing, not the authors', yielded these V and J calls. The sample yields 200,000 to 250,000 distinct CDR3 sequences; around 26% were counted once. The leading ten clones occupy around 6.8% of the sample.

This TCR was recovered from a young adult male patient who had COVID-19 and was a kidney transplant recipient. Following a transplant, a fraction of the T cells may be traceable to the graft donor. The specimen was a blood sample, collected at baseline and between days 110 and 120 from a kidney transplant recipient. Recombination joined TRBV5-5 with TRBJ1-2; the D gene is unclear. The DNA sequence follows: TGTGCCAGCACTTTGTTTGTCTCGCGAAAGACCTATGGCTACACCTTC. Its product reads: CASTLFVSRKTYGYTF.